The 10 T cell receptor beta chains below all came from one sample that was sequenced in a study of T cell changes during pregnancy in multiple sclerosis. Libraries were prepared by immunoSEQ multiplex PCR; TCRdb keeps only in-frame clonotypes and omits some of them. The table lists 88,000 or so clones, approximately 90% of them singletons, with 2.5% to 3% in the top ten. Sequencing was performed on peripheral blood, taken before pregnancy. The receptors were gathered from a female donor with multiple sclerosis, enrolled in a pregnancy study.

This chain uses TRBV6-5 with TRBJ1-2; 8 bases line up with TRBD1. With V trimmed by 2 bases and J by 4 bases, 9 bases remained unmatched. CDR3 length: 16 residues. Germline V CDR1 and CDR2: MNHEY, SVGAGI. The CDR3 region is CASSYETGVGFYGYTF. The CDR3 nucleotides read TGTGCCAGCAGTTACGAGACAGGGGTGGGTTTCTATGGCTACACCTTC.

The chain carries TRBV2 and TRBJ2-3; 7 bases are shared with TRBD2. CDR3 length: 16 residues. V was pared by 7 bases and J by 3 bases, with 13 bases of the junction left unmatched. In germline, CDR1 is SNHLY, CDR2 FYNNEI. The CDR3 loop is CASTPWAGVGTDTQYF. The CDR3 nucleotides are TGTGCCAGCACCCCCTGGGCGGGAGTGGGGACAGATACGCAGTATTTT.

V gene TRBV28 combines with J gene TRBJ2-7, with 9 bases fitting TRBD1. CDR1 and CDR2 from the germline V gene are MDHEN and SYDVKM. Losses at the gene ends were 9 bases for V and 1 base for J; bases not matched to a gene: 7. This CDR3 spans 14 amino acids. CDR3 sequence: CASSRQGGSYEQYF. The CDR3 region has the DNA TGTGCCAGTAGCAGACAGGGGGGATCCTACGAGCAGTACTTC.

The genes are TRBV6-5 and TRBJ1-6; tentative D call: TRBD1 (5 bases). V lost 7 bases and J 9 bases, leaving 10 bases between the germline ends. The CDR3 runs to 12 residues. Germline lookup yields CDR1 MNHEY and CDR2 SVGAGI. The CDR3 DNA is TGTGCCAGCACCCAGGGAAGTTCACCCCTCCACTTT. It specifies CASTQGSSPLHF.

The table lists this clone with a count of one. This chain connects TRBV4-3 to TRBJ2-1; 11 nucleotides line up with TRBD2. Losses at the gene ends were 0 bases for V and 6 bases for J; bases not matched to a gene: 1. The germline V gene encodes CDR1 LGHNA and CDR2 YSLEER. The length of the CDR3 is 15 residues. In DNA form, the CDR3 reads TGCGCCAGCAGCCAAGAGGGACTAGCGGCCAATGAGCAGTTCTTC. Amino acid sequence: CASSQEGLAANEQFF.

The V gene is TRBV2, the J gene TRBJ2-2, with 11 bases that match TRBD2. Germline V CDR1 and CDR2: SNHLY, FYNNEI. The CDR3 runs 16 residues. J gave up 6 bases and V 1 base, and 4 bases lay outside the gene matches. The CDR3 loop reads CASSEGLAGLSGELFF. CDR3 nucleotides: TGTGCCAGCAGTGAAGGACTAGCGGGACTTTCCGGGGAGCTGTTTTTT.

The chain joins TRBV6-5 to TRBJ2-7, with 9 bases matching TRBD1. The CDR3 is 12 amino acids. Germline V gene lookup returns CDR1 MNHEY and CDR2 SVGAGI. V trimming: 7 bases; J trimming: 4 bases; junction bases outside the gene matches: 2. This CDR3 reads CASNGQGYEQYF. The CDR3 nucleotides are TGTGCCAGCAATGGACAGGGGTACGAGCAGTACTTC.

The chain carries TRBV5-1 and TRBJ2-1; the match to TRBD2 covers 8 bases. The CDR3 length is 16 residues. The V gene's germline CDR1 is SGHRS and CDR2 YFSETQ. Trimming cost V 3 bases and J 6 bases; bases outside gene matches: 11. The CDR3 DNA follows: TGCGCCAGCAGCTCGGGGGGGGCTAGCTTTGTCAATGAGCAGTTCTTC. Its translation: CASSSGGASFVNEQFF.

This chain joins TRBV19 and TRBJ1-4, with D tentatively TRBD1 (6 bases). CDR3 length: 15 residues. Trimming took off 7 bases at V and 3 bases at J, with 15 bases between the two ends. The germline gives CDR1 LNHDA, CDR2 SQIVND (reference sequence). CDR3 loop: CASKQGVVPNEKLFF. The CDR3 nucleotides are TGTGCCAGTAAACAGGGAGTGGTGCCTAATGAAAAACTGTTTTTT.

On this clone itself: One end of the junction varies from germline; a read error may be responsible. The V call is TRBV7-7, the J call TRBJ2-2; D may be TRBD2 (6 bases). Looked up from germline, CDR1 is SSHAT and CDR2 is FNYEAQ (reference sequence). The CDR3 covers 15 residues. The CDR3 bases are TGTGCTAGCAGCTTAGGCGGGGCGAACACCGGGGAGCTGTTTTTT. Residues: CASSLGGANTGELFF.